A single sample is the source of the 8 T cell receptor beta chains below, sequenced in a study of T cell changes during pregnancy in multiple sclerosis. This table comes from immunoSEQ multiplex PCR, and its TCRdb copy is limited to in-frame clones, with some not included. The repertoire consists of 58,000 or so clones, with roughly 90% occurring once and the leading ten covering roughly 1.8%. The starting material was peripheral blood, obtained after pregnancy. The receptors originated from a female donor with multiple sclerosis, enrolled in a pregnancy study.

In this sample, this clone turned up a few times. The chain recombines TRBV18 with TRBJ2-2; 12 nucleotides line up with TRBD2. Unmatched junction bases numbered 5, after V lost 3 bases and J lost 3 bases. This CDR3 is built from 17 residues. Germline V lookup: CDR1 KGHSH, CDR2 LQKENI. CDR3 loop: CASSPYGLAGYTGELFF. CDR3 coding DNA: TGTGCCAGCTCACCGTACGGACTAGCGGGGTACACCGGGGAGCTGTTTTTT.

The rearrangement uses TRBV27 and TRBJ1-5; 10 bases align to TRBD1. CDR1 and CDR2 (germline): MNHEY, SMNVEV (reference sequence). The CDR3 contains 14 residues. V shed 7 bases, J shed 3 bases, and the junction held 3 bases outside the gene matches. This chain's CDR3 is CASMTGGANQPQHF. CDR3 DNA: TGTGCCAGCATGACAGGGGGCGCCAATCAGCCCCAGCATTTT.

The V and J genes are TRBV18 and TRBJ1-3, with D possibly matching TRBD1 (6 bases). V was shortened by 3 bases and J by 4 bases, with 13 bases between the two germline ends. The CDR3 runs 15 residues. The V gene's germline CDR1 is KGHSH and CDR2 LQKENI. The CDR3, as DNA: TGTGCCAGCTCACCGCAACAGGGTGGAGGAAACACCATATATTTT. Translating it yields CASSPQQGGGNTIYF.

This clone appeared a single time. The chain recombines TRBV28 with TRBJ1-2, with 10 bases fitting TRBD1. Germline lookup yields CDR1 MDHEN and CDR2 SYDVKM. V was clipped by 11 bases and J by 5 bases; unmatched bases: 5. CDR3 size: 12 residues. The CDR3 DNA reads as TGTGCCGGGGGGGACAGGGGTTATGGCTACACCTTC. It yields the protein CAGGDRGYGYTF.

The V and J genes are TRBV5-4 and TRBJ1-2; a weak D match, TRBD1 (5 bases). Germline lookup yields CDR1 SGHNT and CDR2 YYREEE (reference sequence). The CDR3 is 14 amino acids. V dropped 3 bases and J dropped 2 bases, with 11 bases sitting between them. CDR3 amino acids: CASSSRGQNYGYTF. The CDR3 DNA follows: TGTGCCAGCAGCTCGAGAGGACAAAACTATGGCTACACCTTC.

This chain uses TRBV29-1 with TRBJ1-5, with TRBD1 matching 8 bases. Germline-derived CDR1 and CDR2 are SQVTM and ANQGSEA. The CDR3 has 12 residues. V shed 4 bases, J shed 7 bases, and the junction held 3 bases outside the gene matches. CDR3 region: CSVGDRNQPQHF. As DNA, the CDR3 is TGCAGCGTTGGGGACAGGAACCAGCCCCAGCATTTT.

The chain links TRBV15 to TRBJ2-2; the match to TRBD2 covers 11 bases. With 6 bases clipped from V and 6 bases from J, the junction kept 6 bases outside the gene matches. This CDR3 has 15 amino acids. Germline V gene lookup returns CDR1 LNHNV and CDR2 YYDKDF (reference sequence). In DNA, the CDR3 is TGTGCCACCAGGATAGCGGGGGGGCGGGCCGGGGAGCTGTTTTTT. Protein product: CATRIAGGRAGELFF.

V usage is TRBV5-6 and J usage is TRBJ2-1; 11 positions agree with TRBD2. This CDR3 spans 15 amino acids. Germline V gene data show CDR1 as SGHDT and CDR2 as YYEEEE. After removal of 6 bases from V and 6 bases from J, the junction contained 8 bases not matched to a gene. The CDR3, as DNA: TGTGCCAGCACCCCCCCGGGACTAGCGGTCAATGAGCAGTTCTTC. This gives the protein CASTPPGLAVNEQFF. The whole variable domain, filled in from reference TRBV5-6 and TRBJ2-1, reads DAGVTQSPTHLIKTRGQQVTLRCSPKSGHDTVSWYQQALGQGPQFIFQYYEEEERQRGNFPDRFSGHQFPNYSSELNVNALLLGDSALYLCASTPPGLAVNEQFFGPGTRLTVL.